This T cell receptor beta chain comes out of a study of long-term antiretroviral therapy in people with HIV (dated by TCRdb to 2022 to 2024). Turning to the overall study: Collection of the earliest samples took place about a decade ahead of the 2015 WHO recommendation for immediate ART, at a time when ART was typically delayed until CD4 counts fell. A total of 150 to 200 cryopreserved PBMC samples came from a few dozen adults with confirmed HIV infection and were collected serially over a mean of roughly six years (range 1-12). Among the 30 to 35 participants with HIV, approximately 10 were female. No cross-contamination during QIAcube processing turned up in test extractions that ran a monoclonal T-cell line alongside about 35 polyclonal samples. Whether ART initiation and durable HIV suppression were associated with changes in peripheral blood TRB repertoire composition and diversity was tested in a retrospective serial study. The investigation overall reported the following: At every time point, the repertoire was dominated by expanded TRB clones first identified before ART initiation, although this dominance fluctuated and, in many PLHIV, declined after ART. The samples span the years 2004 to 2017, and the ART regimens used may be less effective than current regimens. ART initiation was associated with a significant increase in TRB diversity, but diversity stayed significantly below transplant donor controls even after long-term ART. Limited PBMC availability meant only the TCR beta chain was sequenced, without alpha chain pairing. Compared with controls, HIV repertoires had narrower CDR3 length ranges, and the network structure pointed to an antigen-experienced repertoire that shifted only slightly toward naive after ART. No data were available on ART adherence, viral resistance or therapy changes, limiting inferences about post-ART repertoire changes. Unsorted PBMC were profiled instead of sorted CD4+ and CD8+ T cells because pre-ART samples had limited cell numbers.

Inclusion was restricted to participants for whom at least one PBMC sample before ART initiation and at least two post-ART samples were available. Treatment was received in the United States of America by all participants with HIV. Before DNA extraction, cryopreserved samples containing roughly 1-11 million PBMC were thawed and washed. At the time of the earliest PBMC sample, participants with HIV were aged between roughly 23 and 60 years. PBMC samples were contributed by each participant from 1-4 timepoints before ART initiation and 2-8 timepoints after ART initiation, with a median of 7 samples. For every participant, serial HIV viral load, CD4+ T-cell count, ART history and demographic data were obtained. Genomic DNA was extracted from unsorted PBMC with a Qiagen kit on a QIAcube, with processing performed in batches of 12 samples. The immunoSEQ hsTCRB v3.0 assay was used at survey level resolution to sequence the TRB variable region. The targeted TRB sequencing depth was about 40,000-55,000 T-cell genomes per sample. TRB libraries were pooled and sequenced on an Illumina MiSeq using a v3 150-cycle kit. The authors' analysis ran thus. Analysis of repertoires was carried out in R inside a reproducible Nextflow workflow spanning QC, data transformation and analysis. Custom analyses were implemented in LymphoSeq2, an R package for AIRR-Seq data exploration. Several samples that yielded fewer than 5000 total TRB sequences were excluded, so that approximately 170 HIV repertoires were analyzed. Among the roughly 190 retained HIV repertoires, more than 55 were collected before ART initiation and approximately 130 after ART initiation. Repertoires were downsampled to 5000 TRB nucleotide sequences, with summary statistics averaged over 100 downsampling iterations. The analysis kept only TRB sequences whose CDR3 regions were at least seven amino acids long. Diversity was assessed using a clonality score derived from Shannon entropy and using the Gini coefficient. In the repertoire networks, any two of the top 5000 CDR3 amino acid sequences were connected whenever the two sequences differed by an edit distance of one. Antigen specificity groups and MHC restriction were predicted for TRB CDR3 amino acid sequences with GLIPH2. To flag known associations with CMV, EBV, HIV or tissue antigens, CDR3 amino acid sequences were compared against VDJdb and McPAS-TCR. Pre-ART, post-ART and control groups were compared with Wilcoxon signed-rank tests and Holm-Bonferroni correction. The table was pulled from immuneACCESS by TCRdb, which kept in-frame rearrangements only. Such tables lose some clones; where checked, under half of the loss comes from unresolved V genes, and the rest has no known cause. The DNA gave D and trimming, while V, J and clone size come from that table. In all, the sample holds about 20,000 clones, and 75% to 95% of those were seen once. Roughly 9.2% of the sample comes from the top ten.

A remark on this clone: Its antigen specificity is not known. Qualities for individual bases were not recorded, and no much larger clone is one base off.

Counted from cysteine to phenylalanine, this CDR3 has 12 amino acids. Only CDR3 DNA is held: 36 bases, read in frame from base 1. CDR1 and CDR2, looked up from the germline V gene (reference sequence), are MNHEY and SMNVEV. V and J lose 5 bases and 4 bases, and a span of 6 bases separates them. The clonotype was recovered from a woman between 25 and 40 years old with HIV. The V and J segments used are TRBV27 and TRBJ2-1; the D gene assignment is ambiguous. The sequences come from unsorted PBMCs, collected 4.4 years before starting antiretroviral therapy. The DNA is TGTGCCAGCAGTCCACGGTACAATGAGCAGTTCTTC. This codes for CASSPRYNEQFF.